The 7 T cell receptor beta chains below come from one sample, sequenced in a study of response to subunit inactivated influenza vaccine. In TCRdb, the RT-PCR reads were re-called with MiXCR into one record per CDR3 protein. The data contain about 570,000 distinct CDR3 sequences, over 9% of them singletons. These data were likewise used in another study, on T cells expressing NK-cell markers. From that study: The cDNA for TCR beta came from 5'RACE template switching with UMIs.

Specimen: PBMCs from blood, collected on the day of vaccination. These TCRs come from a middle-aged man who received an inactivated influenza vaccine.

The rearrangement uses TRBV12-3 or TRBV12-4 and TRBJ2-7; possibly TRBD2 for D (6 bases). The CDR3 loop spans 13 amino acids. The ends were cut back, 6 bases at V and 9 bases at J, with 18 bases in the middle. DNA for the CDR3: TGTGCCAGCAGCCGGGACTCCTTCACAGGGCAGTACTTC. The encoded protein is CASSRDSFTGQYF.

The gene calls are TRBV4-2 and TRBJ2-1, with a tentative D call TRBD2 (7 bases). The V gene's germline CDR1 is LGHNA and CDR2 YNFKEQ. This CDR3 spans 17 amino acids. V was cut by 4 bases and J by 4 bases, with 20 bases left in between. CDR3 coding DNA: TGTGCCAGCAGCCGCAACCCCACGGGGGGCCTTTACAATGAGCAGTTCTTC. Protein: CASSRNPTGGLYNEQFF.

This clonotype was seen at least ten times. The chain joins TRBV29-1 to TRBJ2-7; 9 bases are shared with TRBD1. V trimming: 3 bases; J trimming: 4 bases; junction bases outside the gene matches: 10. Per the germline V gene, CDR1 is SQVTM and CDR2 is ANQGSEA. This CDR3 is built from 15 residues. CDR3 nucleotide sequence: TGCAGCGTTGAGGAGTCCGGGACAGGGACTTACGAGCAGTACTTC. The encoded protein is CSVEESGTGTYEQYF.

The chain joins TRBV27 to TRBJ2-5; D is uncertain. Between the trimmed V and J ends, which lost 6 bases and 5 bases, there was a span of 16 bases. The V gene's germline CDR1 is MNHEY and CDR2 SMNVEV (reference sequence). The CDR3 is 14 amino acids. Here the CDR3 DNA reads TGTGCCAGCAGGTCCGGCTCGGTGCTGGAGACCCAGTACTTC. Protein product: CASRSGSVLETQYF.

This chain connects TRBV27 to TRBJ1-5, with 7 bases lining up with TRBD1. The end of the DNA aligns better with TRBJ2-3, so the J call may be wrong. CDR1 and CDR2 (germline): MNHEY, SMNVEV (reference sequence). This CDR3 comprises 16 residues. CDR3 amino acids: CASSLSGQLSNQPQYF. CDR3 nucleotide sequence: TGTGCCAGCAGTTTATCGGGACAGCTTAGCAATCAGCCCCAGTATTTT.

This clonotype was observed at least ten times. This chain connects TRBV28 to TRBJ1-4; D possibly corresponds to TRBD1 (5 bases). Germline CDR1 is MDHEN and CDR2 is SYDVKM. The CDR3 has 15 residues. V shed 6 bases and J shed 0 bases, with 11 bases lying between them. The CDR3 here is CASSLTDATNEKLFF. The CDR3 region has the DNA TGTGCCAGCAGCCTGACAGACGCAACTAATGAAAAACTGTTTTTT.

This clonotype was seen a handful of times. The CDR3 region is CASSTSRVSETQYF. Written as DNA, the CDR3 is TGTGCCAGCAGCACTTCGCGGGTATCCGAGACCCAGTACTTC. The chain joins TRBV6-1 to TRBJ2-5, with D maybe TRBD2 (5 bases). Germline CDR1 is MNHNS and CDR2 is SASEGT. This CDR3 has 14 residues. V was cut by 6 bases and J by 5 bases, with 16 bases left in between.